These 27 T cell receptor beta chains originate from one sample sequenced in a study of blood T cell repertoires in COVID-19. Clones were sequenced by immunoSEQ multiplex PCR, and TCRdb holds only the in-frame ones, with some missing. The sample has some 130,000 clones, around 87% seen once. The sample taken for sequencing was peripheral blood. Receptors were obtained from a man between 65 and 85 years old with active COVID-19.

This chain connects TRBV7-3 to TRBJ2-1, with TRBD2 matching 7 bases. With 4 bases clipped from V and 1 base from J, the junction kept 10 bases outside the gene matches. Germline CDR1 and CDR2: SGHTA and FQGTGA. The CDR3 covers 17 residues. CDR3 nucleotide sequence: TGTGCCAGCAGCTCATCGCTGAGCGGGAAATCCTACAATGAGCAGTTCTTC. It encodes CASSSSLSGKSYNEQFF.

The J gene is TRBJ2-7, the V gene TRBV28; no firm D call. Trimming removed 3 bases at V and 3 bases at J, with 9 bases between. Germline CDR1 reads MDHEN; CDR2 reads SYDVKM. The length of the CDR3 is 13 residues. The CDR3 DNA follows: TGTGCCAGCAGTTTTAGCCGGTACTACGAGCAGTACTTC. This sequence encodes CASSFSRYYEQYF. The entire variable domain, with the rest obtained from reference TRBV28 and TRBJ2-7, is as follows: DVKVTQSSRYLVKRTGEKVFLECVQDMDHENMFWYRQDPGLGLRLIYFSYDVKMKEKGDIPEGYSVSREKKERFSLILESASTNQTSMYLCASSFSRYYEQYFGPGTRLTVT.

The chain carries TRBV19 and TRBJ1-2, with 9 bases lining up with TRBD1. The CDR3 has 14 residues. V was clipped by 3 bases and J by 6 bases; unmatched bases: 5. Germline V lookup: CDR1 LNHDA, CDR2 SQIVND (reference sequence). The CDR3 region has the DNA TGTGCCAGTAGTATCACAGGGGGCTCTGATGGCTACACCTTC. Protein sequence: CASSITGGSDGYTF. Full variable domain (outside the CDR3, taken from reference TRBV19 and TRBJ1-2): DGGITQSPKYLFRKEGQNVTLSCEQNLNHDAMYWYRQDPGQGLRLIYYSQIVNDFQKGDIAEGYSVSREKKESFPLTVTSAQKNPTAFYLCASSITGGSDGYTFGSGTRLTVV.

The chain links TRBV12-3 or TRBV12-4 to TRBJ1-1; perhaps TRBD1 as D (6 bases). The CDR3 is made up of 13 amino acids. V lost 2 bases and J lost 7, with 11 bases in between. The CDR3 DNA reads TGTGCCAGCAGTTTAAGCGGACAGCTTGAAGCTTTCTTT. It translates to CASSLSGQLEAFF.

The rearrangement links TRBV15 to TRBJ2-7; TRBD2 might be the D (6 bases). The CDR3 sequence is 16 residues long. Per the germline V gene, CDR1 is LNHNV and CDR2 is YYDKDF (reference sequence). V was shortened by 0 bases and J by 3 bases, with 15 bases between the two germline ends. CDR3 sequence (DNA): TGTGCCACCAGCAGAGACCCGACTAGGATCGGCTACGAGCAGTACTTC. Its translation is CATSRDPTRIGYEQYF.

In this sample, this clone turned up a few times. V usage is TRBV15 and J usage is TRBJ1-6; no clear D. The germline V and J ends were trimmed by 0 bases and 5 bases, with 8 bases remaining between them. Per the germline V gene, CDR1 is LNHNV and CDR2 is YYDKDF (reference sequence). This CDR3 is built from 15 residues. CDR3: CATSRDGLNNSPLHF. The CDR3 DNA reads TGTGCCACCAGCAGAGATGGTCTAAATAATTCACCCCTCCACTTT.

This clone was seen more than once but under ten times. V gene TRBV5-6 combines with J gene TRBJ2-5, with 9 positions matching TRBD2. From germline, CDR1 is SGHDT and CDR2 YYEEEE. The CDR3 runs 16 residues. Losses at the gene ends were 3 bases for V and 3 bases for J; bases not matched to a gene: 9. The CDR3, as DNA: TGTGCCAGCAGCTCTCGGGGTAGCGGGGGAAAAGAGACCCAGTACTTC. Protein: CASSSRGSGGKETQYF.

As regards this clone: Additional DNA sequences in this sample encode the identical CDR3. This chain links TRBV6-4 with TRBJ2-1; 12 nucleotides align to TRBD2. The V gene's germline CDR1 is MRHNA and CDR2 SNTAGT. V gave up 0 bases and J gave up 6 bases; unmatched junction bases: 0. There are 15 residues in the CDR3. This chain's CDR3 is CASSDSTSGSNEQFF. DNA for the CDR3: TGTGCCAGCAGTGACTCGACTAGCGGGAGCAATGAGCAGTTCTTC.

This sequence joins TRBV12-3 or TRBV12-4 and TRBJ1-1; D not resolved. The CDR3 consists of 11 residues. Trimming removed 6 bases at V and 7 bases at J, with 9 bases between. The CDR3 region is CASSQRGEAFF. DNA of the CDR3: TGTGCCAGCAGCCAACGAGGTGAAGCTTTCTTT.

The CDR3: CASSLMEGSYEQYF. In DNA, the CDR3 is TGTGCCAGCAGCTTAATGGAGGGTTCCTACGAGCAGTACTTC. V and J are TRBV7-3 and TRBJ2-7; D possibly corresponds to TRBD2 (6 bases). V lost 1 base and J lost 1, with 8 bases in between. The CDR3 is 14 residues long. CDR1 is SGHTA, CDR2 FQGTGA, per germline.

The gene calls are TRBV28 and TRBJ2-1; no clear D gene. V was cut by 4 bases and J by 0 bases, with 13 bases left in between. The CDR3 is 16 residues long. The germline gives CDR1 MDHEN, CDR2 SYDVKM. The CDR3 spells CASSSPTSASYNEQFF. CDR3 in DNA: TGTGCCAGCAGTTCGCCGACATCTGCCTCCTACAATGAGCAGTTCTTC.

The V call is TRBV5-5, the J call TRBJ2-7; D unresolved. Trimming stripped 0 bases from V and 6 bases from J, with 7 bases between. The CDR3 has 12 amino acids. Germline V gene lookup returns CDR1 SGHKS and CDR2 YYEKEE (reference sequence). CDR3 residues: CASSLESVEQYF. CDR3 nucleotide sequence: TGTGCCAGCAGCTTGGAATCGGTCGAGCAGTACTTC.

The chain carries TRBV7-2 and TRBJ2-1; the match to TRBD1 covers 7 bases. Losses at the gene ends were 0 bases for V and 7 bases for J; bases not matched to a gene: 9. This CDR3 spans 16 amino acids. CDR1 and CDR2 from the germline V gene are SGHTA and FQGNSA. CDR3 in amino acids: CASSLARGGRGNEQFF. The CDR3 DNA sequence: TGTGCCAGCAGCTTAGCGAGAGGGGGCCGAGGGAATGAGCAGTTCTTC.

This chain connects TRBV27 to TRBJ1-1; D gene ambiguous. The CDR3 totals 14 residues. Trimming took off 4 bases at V and 5 bases at J, with 14 bases between the two ends. Germline values: CDR1 MNHEY, CDR2 SMNVEV (reference sequence). CDR3 in DNA: TGTGCCAGCAGTTCGACAACCGAAGGAACTGAAGCTTTCTTT. Its translation is CASSSTTEGTEAFF.

V gene TRBV5-4 combines with J gene TRBJ2-1; 7 bases are a match to TRBD2. There are 15 residues in the CDR3. Germline V gives CDR1 SGHNT, CDR2 YYREEE (reference sequence). Trimming removed 4 bases from V and 1 base from J; junction bases left unmatched: 5. The CDR3 reads CASSPGRGSYNEQFF. The DNA for the CDR3 is TGTGCCAGCAGCCCGGGGCGGGGGTCCTACAATGAGCAGTTCTTC.

This rearrangement joins TRBV29-1 to TRBJ2-1; 11 bases map to TRBD2. Per germline, CDR1 SQVTM and CDR2 ANQGSEA. The CDR3 has 14 residues. The ends lost 8 bases at V and 8 bases at J; junction bases unmatched: 11. This CDR3 reads CSLSASGRFDEQFF. DNA of the CDR3: TGCAGCCTATCCGCTAGCGGGAGGTTCGATGAGCAGTTCTTC.

The chain links TRBV12-5 to TRBJ2-1; 13 nucleotides line up with TRBD2. Germline-derived CDR1 and CDR2 are LGHNT and FRNRAP. V trimming: 6 bases; J trimming: 4 bases; junction bases outside the gene matches: 9. This CDR3 has 17 amino acids. In DNA form, the CDR3 reads TGTGCTAGTGGGGCCGGGAGGGGACTAGCGGGGTACAATGAGCAGTTCTTC. It translates to CASGAGRGLAGYNEQFF.

This CDR3 reads CASARAGPVVEQYF. DNA of the CDR3: TGCGCCAGCGCCCGGGCAGGGCCCGTCGTCGAGCAGTACTTC. The chain links TRBV4-1 to TRBJ2-7, with a weak D call TRBD1 (5 bases). This CDR3 has 14 amino acids. Trimming left V 8 bases short and J 6 bases short, with 20 bases between. Germline V gene data show CDR1 as MGHRA and CDR2 as YSYEKL.

The chain combines TRBV6-5 with TRBJ2-7; 9 nucleotides line up with TRBD1. Germline trimming cut 2 bases from V and 2 bases from J; bases unmatched to any gene: 4. CDR1 is MNHEY and CDR2 is SVGAGI in the germline V gene. The CDR3 sequence is 15 residues long. The CDR3 region has the DNA TGTGCCAGCAGTTACAGCAGGGACAGGGCCTACGAGCAGTACTTC. This encodes CASSYSRDRAYEQYF.

The rearrangement uses TRBV24-1 and TRBJ2-6; the D is unclear. The CDR3 length is 17 residues. Trimming took 5 bases from V and 0 from J, leaving 13 bases between them. Germline V gene data show CDR1 as KGHDR and CDR2 as SFDVKD. The CDR3 reads CATSGWQTSSGANVLTF. As DNA, the CDR3 is TGTGCCACCAGTGGTTGGCAGACTTCCTCTGGGGCCAACGTCCTGACTTTC.

This clone was observed a handful of times. CDR3 DNA: TGTGCCACCAAGGGGGAACATTCTAATTCACCCCTCCACTTT. This gives the protein CATKGEHSNSPLHF. The V gene is TRBV28, the J gene TRBJ1-6, with D possibly being TRBD1 (6 bases). The germline V gene has CDR1 MDHEN and CDR2 SYDVKM. Trimming cost V 10 bases and J 6 bases, with 16 bases left between them. This CDR3 is built from 14 residues. The variable domain in full, with the rest retrieved from reference TRBV28 and TRBJ1-6, is DVKVTQSSRYLVKRTGEKVFLECVQDMDHENMFWYRQDPGLGLRLIYFSYDVKMKEKGDIPEGYSVSREKKERFSLILESASTNQTSMYLCATKGEHSNSPLHFGNGTRLTVT.

The rearrangement joins TRBV29-1 to TRBJ2-7, with TRBD2 identical over 14 bases. Trimming at V came to 7 bases and at J to 5 bases, leaving 7 bases not matched to a gene. The CDR3 consists of 14 residues. Germline CDR1 is SQVTM and CDR2 is ANQGSEA. The CDR3 loop reads CSALGLAGVHEQYF. As DNA, the CDR3 is TGCAGCGCTTTGGGACTAGCGGGAGTCCACGAGCAGTACTTC.

The rearrangement uses TRBV6-1 and TRBJ2-7; 7 bases line up with TRBD1. CDR1 is MNHNS, CDR2 SASEGT, per germline. Trimming at V came to 3 bases and at J to 1 base, leaving 3 bases not matched to a gene. The CDR3 has 14 residues. The CDR3 loop reads CASSDPGQSYEQYF. CDR3 nucleotide sequence: TGTGCCAGCAGTGATCCGGGACAGTCCTACGAGCAGTACTTC.

V and J are TRBV5-1 and TRBJ2-7, with 12 bases matching TRBD2. The CDR3 has 15 amino acids. After removal of 2 bases from V and 3 bases from J, the junction contained 3 bases not matched to a gene. Germline V gives CDR1 SGHRS, CDR2 YFSETQ. CDR3 residues: CASSFGLAGNYEQYF. The CDR3 DNA sequence: TGCGCCAGCAGCTTCGGACTAGCGGGGAACTACGAGCAGTACTTC.

There are a few counts of this clone. The gene calls are TRBV18 and TRBJ2-4, with 13 bases identical to TRBD2. V shed 5 bases, J shed 3 bases, and the junction held 7 bases outside the gene matches. The CDR3 is 17 residues long. CDR1 and CDR2 from the germline V gene are KGHSH and LQKENI. The chain's CDR3 is CASSSGLAGMDKNIQYF. DNA for the CDR3: TGTGCCAGCTCATCGGGACTAGCGGGAATGGACAAAAACATTCAGTACTTC.

V is TRBV28 and J is TRBJ1-1; possible D gene TRBD1, 6 bases. CDR3 length: 15 amino acids. Deletions cut 6 bases from V and 5 bases from J, with 19 bases between. Germline CDR1 is MDHEN and CDR2 is SYDVKM. CDR3 sequence (DNA): TGTGCCAGCAGCCCCGGGGGGGCGGGTAGTACTGAAGCTTTCTTT. Protein sequence: CASSPGGAGSTEAFF. The full variable domain, with the rest looked up from reference TRBV28 and TRBJ1-1, is DVKVTQSSRYLVKRTGEKVFLECVQDMDHENMFWYRQDPGLGLRLIYFSYDVKMKEKGDIPEGYSVSREKKERFSLILESASTNQTSMYLCASSPGGAGSTEAFFGQGTRLTVV.

The rearrangement links TRBV7-9 to TRBJ2-2; 9 bases align to TRBD1. J lost 3 bases, V lost 5 bases, and 4 bases had no gene match. Germline assignment: CDR1 SEHNR and CDR2 FQNEAQ (reference sequence). The CDR3 spans 15 residues. The CDR3: CASSHRDRDTGELFF. The CDR3 coding sequence is TGTGCCAGCAGCCATCGGGACAGGGACACCGGGGAGCTGTTTTTT.